The TCR beta chain under discussion was sequenced for a study of post-analysis software for immune sequencing data. The table lists this clonotype with a few counts. The antigen is unknown. Unique molecular identifiers featured in each of the TCR beta cDNA libraries. TCRdb called the PCR reads again in MiXCR, with one record for every CDR3 protein. The data hold 750,000 to 950,000 distinct CDR3 sequences, with 53% observed a single time. Broader study findings: TRBV segments more frequent in patients than in controls numbered a few and included TRBV5-6, TRBV5-1 and TRBV20-1.

Trimming took 2 bases from V and 9 from J, leaving 11 bases between them. Germline CDR1 is SQVTM and CDR2 is ANQGSEA. CDR3 length equals 12 residues. The source is a girl aged 10-17 years with multiple sclerosis. The rearrangement joins TRBV29-1 to TRBJ2-1; D is uncertain. Sample: blood. The CDR3 here is CSVERLSGEQFF. Written as DNA, the CDR3 is TGCAGCGTTGAACGCCTATCCGGTGAGCAGTTCTTC.